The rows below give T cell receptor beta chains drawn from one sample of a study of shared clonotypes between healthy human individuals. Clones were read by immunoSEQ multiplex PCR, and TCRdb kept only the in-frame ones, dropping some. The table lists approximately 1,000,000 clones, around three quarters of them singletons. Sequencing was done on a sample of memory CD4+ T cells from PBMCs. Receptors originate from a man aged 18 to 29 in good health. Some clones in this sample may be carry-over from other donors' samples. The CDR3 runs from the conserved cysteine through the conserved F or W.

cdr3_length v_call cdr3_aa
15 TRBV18 CASSPPTGALPEQYF
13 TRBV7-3 CASSQGRNNEQFF
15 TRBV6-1 CASSVWGQGAYEQYF
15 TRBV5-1 CASSLRTGLYNEQFF
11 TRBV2 CASSYQETQYF
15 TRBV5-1 CASSFDLGGSYEQYF
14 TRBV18 CASSPPGRGGEQFF
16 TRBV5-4 CASSFPGLASTDTQYF
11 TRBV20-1 CSAESAATQYF
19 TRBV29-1 CSVECRHPLPGHTTVEQYF
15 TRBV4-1 CASSQDDRVSYGYTF
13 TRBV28 CASTFDRDRGYTF
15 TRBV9 CASSMAGTRGTEAFF
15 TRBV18 CASSPTTGGVQPQHF
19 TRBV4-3 CASSLYLQTRTGDRTEAFF
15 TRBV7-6 CASSPLTGDNTEAFF
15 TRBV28 CASTLGGGSNQPQHF
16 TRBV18 CASSPPEASGTYEQYF
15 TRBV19 CASTWRGSSYNEQFF
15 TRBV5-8 CASSLAEGMGQPQHF
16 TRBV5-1 CASSQDQTTGRAEQYF
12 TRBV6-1 CASKGAVYEQYF
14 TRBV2 CASSDRTVNTEAFF
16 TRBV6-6 CASSLRQGPSNQPQHF
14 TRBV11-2 CASSRSGANYEQYF
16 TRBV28 CASSTLASSSYNEQFF
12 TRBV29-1 CSARPPSGELFF
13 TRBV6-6 CASSHRGANEQFF
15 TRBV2 CASSERQVVGYEQYF
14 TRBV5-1 CASREGFNSYEQYF
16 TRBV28 CASRRQGVSGANVLTF
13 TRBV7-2 CASSFLGVYEQYF
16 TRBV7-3 CASSARVRTSTDTQYF
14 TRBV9 CASSEGANTGELFF
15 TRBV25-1 CATGQDSSYNSPLHF
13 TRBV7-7 CASSPDRTGEQYF
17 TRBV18 CASSPWGQGAPRKTQYF
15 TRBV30 CAWRGGQVLRYGQYF
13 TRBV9 CASSVGHNQPQHF
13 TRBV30 CAWSPGPGYEQYF
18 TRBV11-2 CASSRANRQGMGTDTQYF
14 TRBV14 CASSRTGVVETQYF
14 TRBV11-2 CASSSPTGQGKAFF
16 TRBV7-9 CASNKRESLGNTEAFF
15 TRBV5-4 CASSSRGRNYNEQFF
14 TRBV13 CASSRGGDAYEQYF
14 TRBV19 CASSIDEGRGEQFF
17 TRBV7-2 CASSSGGRGRITGELFF
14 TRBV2 CASSEGLERYEQYF
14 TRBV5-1 CASSLGGASTEAFF
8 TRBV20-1 CSGDTQYF
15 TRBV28 CASSQGGDRAYEQYF
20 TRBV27 CASSSKPGTVNKLSSYEQYF
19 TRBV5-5 CASSLADSPEVLAKNIQYF
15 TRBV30 CAHSYGAPFIYEQYF
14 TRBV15 CATRAGQGRIEAFF
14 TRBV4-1 CASSQGGDDYGYTF
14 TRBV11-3 CASSAGPGGNTIYF
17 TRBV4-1 CASSQILGTGSTGELFF
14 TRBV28 CASSLTGFAQPQHF